This T cell receptor (beta chain) stems from a study of blood T cell repertoires in COVID-19. This table comes from immunoSEQ multiplex PCR, and its TCRdb copy is limited to in-frame clones, with some not included. The sample consists of about 160,000 clones, roughly nine tenths of them appearing once. Between the trimmed V and J ends, which lost 3 bases and 8 bases, there was a span of 7 bases. CDR1 and CDR2 from the germline V gene are SNHLY and FYNNEI. CDR3 size: 12 residues. Sequenced input: peripheral blood. The clonotype was recovered from a woman aged 60-75 years with active or convalescent COVID-19. The chain couples TRBV2 to TRBJ1-4; D is unresolved. In nucleotides, the CDR3 is TGTGCCAGCAGTGATATAGTGGAAAAACTGTTTTTT. Translating it yields CASSDIVEKLFF.